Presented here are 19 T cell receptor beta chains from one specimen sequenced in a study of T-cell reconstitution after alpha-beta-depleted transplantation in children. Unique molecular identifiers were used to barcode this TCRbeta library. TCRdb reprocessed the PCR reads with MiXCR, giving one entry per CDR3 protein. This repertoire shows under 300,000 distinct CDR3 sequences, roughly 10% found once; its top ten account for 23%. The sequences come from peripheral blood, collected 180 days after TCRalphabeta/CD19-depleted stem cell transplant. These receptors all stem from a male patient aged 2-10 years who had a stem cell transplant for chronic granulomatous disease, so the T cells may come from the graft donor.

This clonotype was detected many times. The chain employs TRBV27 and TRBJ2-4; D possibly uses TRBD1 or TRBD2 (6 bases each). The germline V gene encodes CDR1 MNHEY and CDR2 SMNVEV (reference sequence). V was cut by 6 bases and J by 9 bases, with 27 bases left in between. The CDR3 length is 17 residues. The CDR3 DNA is TGTGCCAGCAGCCTTGGTGGGTTCGGGGGCCAAGGTTTCATTCAGTACTTC. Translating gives CASSLGGFGGQGFIQYF.

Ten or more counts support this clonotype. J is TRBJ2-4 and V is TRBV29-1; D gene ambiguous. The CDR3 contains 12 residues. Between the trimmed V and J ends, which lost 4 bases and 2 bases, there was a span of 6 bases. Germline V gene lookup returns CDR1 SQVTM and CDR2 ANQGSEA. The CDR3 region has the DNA TGCAGCGTTGCGGTTACCAAAAACATTCAGTACTTC. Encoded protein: CSVAVTKNIQYF.

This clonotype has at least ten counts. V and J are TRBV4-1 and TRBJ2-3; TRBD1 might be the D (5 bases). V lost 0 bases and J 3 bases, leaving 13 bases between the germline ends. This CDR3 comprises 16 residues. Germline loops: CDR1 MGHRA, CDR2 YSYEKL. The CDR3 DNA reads TGCGCCAGCAGCCAAGAGGAGACAGTGGGAACAGATACGCAGTATTTT. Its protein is CASSQEETVGTDTQYF.

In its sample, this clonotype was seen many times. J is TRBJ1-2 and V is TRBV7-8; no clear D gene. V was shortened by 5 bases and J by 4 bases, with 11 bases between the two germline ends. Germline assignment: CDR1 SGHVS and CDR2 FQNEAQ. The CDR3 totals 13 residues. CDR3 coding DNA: TGTGCCAGCAGCCAAGGGCATACCTATGGCTACACCTTC. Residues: CASSQGHTYGYTF.

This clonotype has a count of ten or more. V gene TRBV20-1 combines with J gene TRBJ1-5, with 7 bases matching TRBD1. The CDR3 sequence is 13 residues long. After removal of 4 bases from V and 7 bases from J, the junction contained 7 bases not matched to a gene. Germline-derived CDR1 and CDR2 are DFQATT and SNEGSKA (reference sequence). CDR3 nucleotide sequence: TGCAGTGCTACCCGACAGGGCCCCCAGCCCCAGCATTTT. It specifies CSATRQGPQPQHF.

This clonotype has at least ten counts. Here the CDR3 DNA reads TGTGCCAGCAGACCTACAGGGGGGTCTGGCTACACCTTC. It codes for CASRPTGGSGYTF. The V gene is TRBV7-2, the J gene TRBJ1-2, with 8 bases fitting TRBD1. V trimming: 6 bases; J trimming: 7 bases; junction bases outside the gene matches: 7. The CDR3 runs to 13 residues. The V gene's germline CDR1 is SGHTA and CDR2 FQGNSA.

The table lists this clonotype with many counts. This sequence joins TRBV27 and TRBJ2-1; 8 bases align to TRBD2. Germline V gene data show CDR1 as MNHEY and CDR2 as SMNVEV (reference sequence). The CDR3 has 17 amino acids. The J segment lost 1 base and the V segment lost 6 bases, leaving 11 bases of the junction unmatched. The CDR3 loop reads CASRLLAVEYSYNEQFF. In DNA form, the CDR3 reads TGTGCCAGCAGATTACTAGCGGTAGAATATTCCTACAATGAGCAGTTCTTC.

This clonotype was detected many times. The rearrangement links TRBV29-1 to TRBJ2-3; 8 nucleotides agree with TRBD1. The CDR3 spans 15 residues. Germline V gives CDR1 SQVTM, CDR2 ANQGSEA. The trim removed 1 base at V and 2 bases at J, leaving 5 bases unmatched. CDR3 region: CSVEAGGVNTDTQYF. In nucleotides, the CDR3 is TGCAGCGTTGAAGCAGGGGGCGTTAACACAGATACGCAGTATTTT.

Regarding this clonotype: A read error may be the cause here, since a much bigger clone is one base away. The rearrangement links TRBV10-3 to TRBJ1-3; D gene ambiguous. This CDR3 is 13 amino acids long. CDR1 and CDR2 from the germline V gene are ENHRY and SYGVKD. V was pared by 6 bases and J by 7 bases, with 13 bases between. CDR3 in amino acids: CAISQHGRNTIYF. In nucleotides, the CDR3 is TGTGCCATCAGCCAACATGGTCGGAACACCATATATTTT.

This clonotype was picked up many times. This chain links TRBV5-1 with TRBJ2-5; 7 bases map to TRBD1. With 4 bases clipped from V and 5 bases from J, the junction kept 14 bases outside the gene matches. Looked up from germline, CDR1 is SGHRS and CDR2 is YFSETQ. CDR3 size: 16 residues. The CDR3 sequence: CASSITDTGVWETQYF. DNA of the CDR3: TGCGCCAGCAGCATCACAGATACAGGGGTTTGGGAGACCCAGTACTTC.

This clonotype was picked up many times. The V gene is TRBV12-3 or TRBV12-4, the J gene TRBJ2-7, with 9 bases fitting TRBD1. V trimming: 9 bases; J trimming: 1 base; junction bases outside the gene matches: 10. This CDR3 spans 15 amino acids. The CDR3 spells CASNRPGTGSYEQYF. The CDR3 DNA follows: TGTGCCAGTAATCGGCCCGGGACAGGGTCCTACGAGCAGTACTTC.

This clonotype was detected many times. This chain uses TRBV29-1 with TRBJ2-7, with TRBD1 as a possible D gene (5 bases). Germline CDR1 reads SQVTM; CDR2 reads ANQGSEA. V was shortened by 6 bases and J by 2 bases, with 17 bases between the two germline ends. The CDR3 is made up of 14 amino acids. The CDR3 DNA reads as TGCAGCGTAATGACAGCCCGGTTTACCTACGAGCAGTACTTC. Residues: CSVMTARFTYEQYF.

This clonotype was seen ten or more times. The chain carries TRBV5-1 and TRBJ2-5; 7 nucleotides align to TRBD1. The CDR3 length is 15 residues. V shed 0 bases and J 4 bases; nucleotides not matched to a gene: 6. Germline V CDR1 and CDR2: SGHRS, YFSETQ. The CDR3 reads CASSLAGTGAETQYF. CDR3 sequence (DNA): TGCGCCAGCAGCTTGGCTGGTACAGGGGCAGAGACCCAGTACTTC.

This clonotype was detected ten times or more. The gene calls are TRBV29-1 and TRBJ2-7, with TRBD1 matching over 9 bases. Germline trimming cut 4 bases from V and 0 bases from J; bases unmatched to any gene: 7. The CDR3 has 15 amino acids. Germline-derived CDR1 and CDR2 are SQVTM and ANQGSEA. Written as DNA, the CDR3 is TGCAGCGTTGGGTATCGGACAGGGGTCTCCTACGAGCAGTACTTC. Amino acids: CSVGYRTGVSYEQYF.

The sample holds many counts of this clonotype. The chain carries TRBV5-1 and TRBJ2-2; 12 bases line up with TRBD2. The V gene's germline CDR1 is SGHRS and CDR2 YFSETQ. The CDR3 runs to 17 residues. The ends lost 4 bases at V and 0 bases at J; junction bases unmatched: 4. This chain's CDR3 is CASSRGTSGPNTGELFF. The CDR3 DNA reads TGCGCCAGCAGCCGCGGGACTAGCGGGCCGAACACCGGGGAGCTGTTTTTT.

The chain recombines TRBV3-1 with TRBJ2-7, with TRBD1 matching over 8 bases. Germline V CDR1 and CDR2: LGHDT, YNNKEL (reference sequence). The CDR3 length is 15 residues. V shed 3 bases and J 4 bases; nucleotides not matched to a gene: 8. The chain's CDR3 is CASSHGRGRGYEQYF. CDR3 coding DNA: TGTGCCAGCAGCCACGGCAGGGGGCGAGGATACGAGCAGTACTTC.

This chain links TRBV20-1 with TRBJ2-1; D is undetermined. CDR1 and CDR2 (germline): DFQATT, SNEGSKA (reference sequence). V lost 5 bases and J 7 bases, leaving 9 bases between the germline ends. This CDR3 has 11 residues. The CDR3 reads CSAPRRNEQFF. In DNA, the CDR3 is TGCAGTGCTCCCCGTCGAAATGAGCAGTTCTTC.

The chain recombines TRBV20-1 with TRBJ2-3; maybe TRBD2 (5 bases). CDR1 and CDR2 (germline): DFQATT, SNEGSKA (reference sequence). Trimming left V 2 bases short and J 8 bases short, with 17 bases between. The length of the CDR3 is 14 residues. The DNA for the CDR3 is TGCAGTGCTAGACACCGAGGGCGGCCAGGTACGCAGTATTTT. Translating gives CSARHRGRPGTQYF.

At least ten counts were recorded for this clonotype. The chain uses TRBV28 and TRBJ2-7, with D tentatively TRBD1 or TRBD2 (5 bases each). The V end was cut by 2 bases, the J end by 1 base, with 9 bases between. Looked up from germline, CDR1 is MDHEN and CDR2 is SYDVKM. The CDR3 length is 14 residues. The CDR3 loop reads CASSLGTASYEQYF. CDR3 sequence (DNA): TGTGCCAGCAGTTTAGGGACGGCGTCCTACGAGCAGTACTTC.